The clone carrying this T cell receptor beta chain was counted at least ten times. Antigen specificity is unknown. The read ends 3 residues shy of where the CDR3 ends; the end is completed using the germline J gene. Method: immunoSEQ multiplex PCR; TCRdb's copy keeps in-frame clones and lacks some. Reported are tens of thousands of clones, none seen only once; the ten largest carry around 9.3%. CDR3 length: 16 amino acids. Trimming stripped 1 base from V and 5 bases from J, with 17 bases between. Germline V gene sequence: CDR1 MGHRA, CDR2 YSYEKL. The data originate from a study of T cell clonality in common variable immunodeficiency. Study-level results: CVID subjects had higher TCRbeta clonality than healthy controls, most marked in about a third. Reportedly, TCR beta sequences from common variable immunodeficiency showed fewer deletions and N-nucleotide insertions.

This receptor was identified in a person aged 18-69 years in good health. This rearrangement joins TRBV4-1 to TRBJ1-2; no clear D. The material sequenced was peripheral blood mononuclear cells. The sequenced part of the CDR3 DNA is TGCGCCAGCAGCCAAGGGCGGGTTCTAGCAGATTATGGC. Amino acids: CASSQGRVLADYG. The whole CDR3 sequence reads CASSQGRVLADYGYTF.